What follows is one TCR beta chain and its context. As yet, its antigen is unknown. MY09/MY11 PCR detected cervical HPV DNA; dot-blot assigned genotypes. These data belong to a study of T cells in women clearing cervical HPV infection. Background on the study: Case blood was drawn when the lesion was first found; control blood after infection became undetectable. Study-wide findings and caveats: A classifier using richness and V gene abundances reached an AUC of approximately 0.8.

Profiling relied on immunoSEQ multiplex PCR, and the TCRdb table lists in-frame clones only, not all of them. This table holds about 36,000 clones. The TCR originated in a woman between 18 and 69 years old with a cervical HPV16 infection that either progressed to CIN3+ or cleared (not recorded which). Sample: blood buffy coat.

CDR3 loop: CASSIPGQAREQYF. The part of the CDR3 DNA that was read is TGTGCCAGCAGTATACCGGGACAGGCTCGCGAG. The chain has TRBV6-2 or TRBV6-3 and TRBJ2-7; 8 positions match TRBD1. From the germline J gene comes the end of the CDR3, since the read stops 3 residues before it. Per germline, CDR1 MNHEY and CDR2 SVGEGT. J was trimmed by 6 bases and V by 5 bases; bases with no gene match: 9. This CDR3 has 14 residues.